This TCR beta chain came from a study of blood T cell repertoires in COVID-19. At the level of the study: The samples span acute and convalescent COVID-19 from the United States, Italy and Spain. Sources were T cells, B-cell-depleted T cells, or PBMCs; the material itself was cDNA or gDNA.

Germline-derived CDR1 and CDR2 are SGDLS and YYNGEE. The CDR3 is 15 residues long. J gave up 7 bases and V 0 bases, and 2 bases lay outside the gene matches. Study processing details: Quantification of nucleated cells was approximated via reference gene primer amplification. The protocol was immunoSEQ multiplex PCR, while the TCRdb copy is restricted to in-frame clones and leaves out a portion. V and J calls plus clone size are reproduced from that table; the DNA served to infer D and trimming. The top ten clones hold approximately 4.3% of a sample with some 120,000 clones, roughly 85% of them seen once.

The chain has TRBV9 and TRBJ2-1; 12 bases agree with TRBD2. The specimen sequenced was peripheral blood. The clonotype comes from a human donor in a cohort sampled during active COVID-19. CDR3 sequence reads: CASSVVGLAGNEQFF. The CDR3 region has the DNA TGTGCCAGCAGCGTAGTAGGACTAGCGGGGAATGAGCAGTTCTTC.